This T cell receptor beta chain was documented in a study of T cell responses to AZD1222 COVID-19 vaccine. Notes on the study in general: Most donors were white British and more were female, and clonal diversity was possibly underestimated.

Trimming removed 4 bases from V and 5 bases from J; junction bases left unmatched: 6. Per the germline V gene, CDR1 is SEHNR and CDR2 is FQNEAQ (reference sequence). The CDR3 is made up of 14 amino acids. This clone is a singleton in its sample. As yet, its antigen is unknown. The data were produced by immunoSEQ multiplex PCR, yet TCRdb's version contains in-frame clones alone and is incomplete. Found here are tens of thousands of clones, approximately 85% of them singletons; the top ten hold approximately 19%. This receptor was obtained from an adult in good health. Source: peripheral blood, taken on day 0 of MenACWY control vaccination. V usage is TRBV7-9 and J usage is TRBJ1-1; 8 bases match TRBD1. The CDR3 protein is CASSSDRVGTEAFF. In DNA, the CDR3 is TGTGCCAGCAGCTCGGACAGGGTTGGGACTGAAGCTTTCTTT. Drawing the rest from reference TRBV7-9 and TRBJ1-1, the complete variable domain is DTGVSQNPRHKITKRGQNVTFRCDPISEHNRLYWYRQTLGQGPEFLTYFQNEAQLEKSRLLSDRFSAERPKGSFSTLEIQRTEQGDSAMYLCASSSDRVGTEAFFGQGTRLTVV.